This T cell receptor (beta chain) was documented in a study of shared clonotypes between healthy human individuals (dated by TCRdb to about 2020). For the wider study: The cohort included a few men and a couple of women between 18 and 49 years of age. To estimate repertoire size and how much clonotype sharing occurs between individuals, the study deeply sequenced the blood TCR repertoires of five healthy adults. To increase sequencing depth and limit assay-specific biases, TCR repertoire library preparation and sequencing were carried out by different laboratories using diverse techniques. Between about 0.8 and 9 billion PBMCs per donor were obtained by leukapheresis. For each donor, CD4 naive and CD4 memory were each run on three plates, CD8 naive on two plates, and CD8 memory on one plate. The full study reports these points: Compared with non-shared clonotypes, the clonotypes found in all four sorted-subset donors had higher generation probabilities. Naive subsets generally had larger estimated clonotype richness than memory subsets did. Even with the large sequencing depth, rarefaction of the sorted-subset datasets indicated that sequencing was incomplete. Sampling was restricted to blood, and TCR repertoires in tissue are likely to differ from TCR repertoires in blood. The small number of donors limited the genetic and exposure-history diversity represented. Based on pairwise subsampling, the degree of clonotype sharing among donors was expected to be affected by sequencing depth. When a handful of donors were compared, the shared fraction of clonotypes was about 5% for naive CD4, 3.5% to 4% for naive CD8, 2.3% for memory CD4, and around 0.4% for memory CD8.

Using the deep immunoSEQ assay, multiplex PCR amplified TCR CDR3 regions from genomic DNA. For each cell subset, the extracted genomic DNA was distributed evenly across all wells of several immunoSEQ 96-well plates, and each plate served as one replicate. For sorted subsets, each replicate PCR was loaded with roughly 200 ng genomic DNA, equivalent to approximately 33,000 T cell genomes. The purified libraries were quantified using a Qubit 3.0 fluorometer, sized with a Bioanalyzer 2100, and then quantified again using the KAPA Library Quantification kit. A separate single-read 150-cycle Illumina NextSeq 550 flow cell was used to sequence each immunoSEQ 96-well plate. Per the original workflow: The immunoSEQ output contained only junctional sequences without quality scores, so filtering could not match that applied to full-length reads. Sequences were annotated with PyIR, a Python wrapper for IgBLAST v1.9, and V/J genes and CDR3 were assigned using IMGT germline references. Reads were filtered out if the reads had weak V/J assignments (E-value above 1e-6), no CDR3, stop codons, out-of-frame junctions, or ambiguous translated residues. V3J clonotypes were defined as sequences sharing the same inferred V gene, J gene, and CDR3 amino acid sequence. Percentage overlap between repertoires was calculated by dividing the number of shared unique clonotypes by the size of the smaller repertoire. Repertoire richness was assessed with RTK rarefaction, the Chao1 estimator, and Recon v2.1 estimates of unobserved clonotypes. Generation probabilities for all TCRbeta clonotypes obtained by the gDNA method from several donors were computed using OLGA. As stored in TCRdb, this immuneACCESS dataset retains in-frame rearrangements with V and J assigned. A fraction of the clones does not appear; measured against another copy, unresolved V genes explain less than half of the discrepancy, and the remainder lacks a known reason. V and J calls and clone size are those listed in that table; D and trimming were worked out from the DNA. This sample comprises approximately 2.1 million clones, approximately 95% of them detected only once. The ten most abundant clones make up 0.39% of the sample.

The donors were healthy, HIV-negative adults with no recently reported acute infections or vaccinations. Every donor was a Caucasian adult residing in Nashville, Tennessee, USA. CD4+ T cells were enriched by magnetic negative selection; naive cells were then positively selected on CD45RA, and the negative fraction formed the memory subset. Blood was obtained by leukapheresis, after which PBMCs were separated by Ficoll-Histopaque density gradient centrifugation and cryopreserved in liquid nitrogen vapor phase. Analytical flow cytometry was used to check the purity and quantity of every magnetically sorted T cell population. From each sorted fraction, genomic DNA was isolated and quantified by UV absorbance on a Nanodrop 2000c. The CDR3 covers 15 residues, taking in both the cysteine and the phenylalanine. Only the CDR3 portion is preserved as DNA: 45 bases, with reading frame beginning at the first base. The junction shows trimming of 10 bases on V and 7 bases on J, and the gene matches do not reach 17 bases of it. Per the germline V gene, MDHEN is the CDR1 and SYDVKM is the CDR2.

Concerning this clone: Its antigen is currently not known. Per-base qualities were not stored, and no clone one base away is much larger.

This TCR derives from a man between 18 and 35 years old in good health. Some clones in this sample may be carry-over from other donors' samples. The sample consisted of naive CD4+ T cells from PBMCs. What this sample's cell subset or site label stands for: CD45RA+ positively selected. Recombination joined TRBV28 with TRBJ1-2, and 8 junctional nucleotides match TRBD1. The DNA sequence is as follows: TGTGCCACCCTTAGACAGGGGCGAGGGAGCGGTGGCTACACCTTC. Its translation is CATLRQGRGSGGYTF.